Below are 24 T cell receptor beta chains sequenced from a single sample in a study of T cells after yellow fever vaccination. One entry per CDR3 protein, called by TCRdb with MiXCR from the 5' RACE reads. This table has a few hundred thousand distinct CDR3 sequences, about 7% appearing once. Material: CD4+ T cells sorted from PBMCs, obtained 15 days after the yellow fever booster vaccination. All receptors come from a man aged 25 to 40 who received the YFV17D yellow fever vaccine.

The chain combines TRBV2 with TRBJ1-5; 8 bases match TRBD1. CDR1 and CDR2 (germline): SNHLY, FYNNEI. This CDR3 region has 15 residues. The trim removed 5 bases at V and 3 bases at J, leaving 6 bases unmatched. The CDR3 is CASSQGQASNQPQHF. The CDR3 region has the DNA TGTGCCAGCAGTCAGGGACAGGCCTCCAATCAGCCCCAGCATTTT.

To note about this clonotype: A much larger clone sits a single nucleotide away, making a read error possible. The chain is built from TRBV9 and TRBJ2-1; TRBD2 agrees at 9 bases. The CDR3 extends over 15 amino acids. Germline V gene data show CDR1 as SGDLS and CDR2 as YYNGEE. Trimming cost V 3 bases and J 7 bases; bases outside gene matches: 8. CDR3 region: CASSAGDLAGNEQFF. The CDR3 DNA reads TGTGCCAGCAGCGCTGGGGATCTAGCGGGAAATGAGCAGTTCTTC.

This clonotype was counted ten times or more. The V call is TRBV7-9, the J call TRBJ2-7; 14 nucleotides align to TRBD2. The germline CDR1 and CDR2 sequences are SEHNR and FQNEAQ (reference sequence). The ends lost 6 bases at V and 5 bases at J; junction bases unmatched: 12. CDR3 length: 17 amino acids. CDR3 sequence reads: CASRKGTSGRIRNEQYF. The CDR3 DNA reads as TGTGCCAGCAGAAAAGGGACTAGCGGGAGAATACGAAACGAGCAGTACTTC.

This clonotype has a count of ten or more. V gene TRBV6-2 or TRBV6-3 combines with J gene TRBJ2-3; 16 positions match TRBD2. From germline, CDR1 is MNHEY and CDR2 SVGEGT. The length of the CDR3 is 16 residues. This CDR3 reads CAVTGTSGRATDTQYF. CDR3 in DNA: TGTGCTGTGACCGGGACTAGCGGGAGGGCTACAGATACGCAGTATTTT.

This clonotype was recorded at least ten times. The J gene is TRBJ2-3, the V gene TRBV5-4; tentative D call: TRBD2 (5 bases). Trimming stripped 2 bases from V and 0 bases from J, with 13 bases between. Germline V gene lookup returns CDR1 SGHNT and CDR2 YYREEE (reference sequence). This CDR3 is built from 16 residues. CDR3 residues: CASSFPSGSSTDTQYF. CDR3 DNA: TGTGCCAGCAGCTTCCCGAGCGGTTCCAGCACAGATACGCAGTATTTT. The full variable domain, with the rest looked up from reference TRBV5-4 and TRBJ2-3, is ETGVTQSPTHLIKTRGQQVTLRCSSQSGHNTVSWYQQALGQGPQFIFQYYREEENGRGNFPPRFSGLQFPNYSSELNVNALELDDSALYLCASSFPSGSSTDTQYFGPGTRLTVL.

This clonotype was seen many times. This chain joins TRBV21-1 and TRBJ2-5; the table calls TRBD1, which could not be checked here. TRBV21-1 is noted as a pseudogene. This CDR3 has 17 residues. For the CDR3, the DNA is TGTGCCAGCAGCAGACCCCTAGGCGGAGGGGGCTTAGAGACCCAGTACTTC. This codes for CASSRPLGGGGLETQYF.

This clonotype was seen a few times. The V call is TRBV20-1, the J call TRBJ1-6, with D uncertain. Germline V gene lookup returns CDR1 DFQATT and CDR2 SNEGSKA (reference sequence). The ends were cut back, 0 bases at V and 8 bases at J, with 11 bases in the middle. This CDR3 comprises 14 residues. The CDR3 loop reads CSARDTPKYSPLHF. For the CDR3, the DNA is TGCAGTGCTAGAGATACCCCTAAGTATTCACCCCTCCACTTT.

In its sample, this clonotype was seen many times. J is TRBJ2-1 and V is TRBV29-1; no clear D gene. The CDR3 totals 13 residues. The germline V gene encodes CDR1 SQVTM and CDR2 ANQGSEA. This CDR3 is CTPSSGRAPNQFF. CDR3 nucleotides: TGCACCCCCTCCTCCGGTCGGGCACCTAACCAGTTCTTC.

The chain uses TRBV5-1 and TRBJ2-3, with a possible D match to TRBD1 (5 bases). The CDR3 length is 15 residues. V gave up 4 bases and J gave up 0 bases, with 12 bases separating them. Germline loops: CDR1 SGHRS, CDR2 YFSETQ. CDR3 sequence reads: CASSEWGSSTDTQYF. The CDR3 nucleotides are TGCGCCAGCAGCGAGTGGGGCAGCAGCACAGATACGCAGTATTTT.

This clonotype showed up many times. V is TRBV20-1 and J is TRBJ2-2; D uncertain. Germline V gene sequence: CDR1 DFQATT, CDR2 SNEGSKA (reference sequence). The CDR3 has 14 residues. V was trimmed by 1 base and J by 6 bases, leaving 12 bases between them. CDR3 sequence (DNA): TGCAGTGCTAGAGGCGGCAGGAGAGCCGGGGAGCTGTTTTTT. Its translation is CSARGGRRAGELFF.

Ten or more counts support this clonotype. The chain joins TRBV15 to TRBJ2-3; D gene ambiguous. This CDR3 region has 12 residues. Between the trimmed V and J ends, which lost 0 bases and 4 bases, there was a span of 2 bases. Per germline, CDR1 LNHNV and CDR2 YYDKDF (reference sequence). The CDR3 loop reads CATSRDPDTQYF. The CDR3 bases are TGTGCCACCAGCAGAGATCCAGATACGCAGTATTTT.

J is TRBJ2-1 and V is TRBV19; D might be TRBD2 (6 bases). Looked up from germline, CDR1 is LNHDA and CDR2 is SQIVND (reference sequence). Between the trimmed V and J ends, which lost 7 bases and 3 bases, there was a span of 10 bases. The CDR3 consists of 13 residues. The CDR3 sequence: CASMGSGYNEQFF. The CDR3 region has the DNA TGTGCCAGTATGGGTAGCGGCTACAATGAGCAGTTCTTC. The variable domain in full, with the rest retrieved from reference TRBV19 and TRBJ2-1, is DGGITQSPKYLFRKEGQNVTLSCEQNLNHDAMYWYRQDPGQGLRLIYYSQIVNDFQKGDIAEGYSVSREKKESFPLTVTSAQKNPTAFYLCASMGSGYNEQFFGPGTRLTVL.

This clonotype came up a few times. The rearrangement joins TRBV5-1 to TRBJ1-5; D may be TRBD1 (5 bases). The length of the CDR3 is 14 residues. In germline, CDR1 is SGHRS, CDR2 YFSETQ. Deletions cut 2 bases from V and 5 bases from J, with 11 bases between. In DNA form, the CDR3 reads TGCGCCAGCAGCTTAAAGTTGGGGGATCAGCCCCAGCATTTT. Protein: CASSLKLGDQPQHF.

CDR3: CASSPNRIGIGEQYF. The CDR3, as DNA: TGCGCCAGCAGCCCAAACCGAATTGGCATAGGCGAGCAGTACTTC. The chain combines TRBV10-1 with TRBJ2-7; D not certain. The germline V gene has CDR1 WNHNN and CDR2 SYGVQD (reference sequence). The V gene lost 6 bases and the J gene lost 6 bases, with 21 bases spanning the gap. The CDR3 runs 15 residues.

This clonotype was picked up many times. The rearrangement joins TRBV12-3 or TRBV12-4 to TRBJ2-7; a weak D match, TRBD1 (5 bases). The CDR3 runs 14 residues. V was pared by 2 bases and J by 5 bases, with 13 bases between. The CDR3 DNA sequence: TGTGCCAGCAGTTTACCCCAGGGTAATAACGAGCAGTACTTC. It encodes CASSLPQGNNEQYF.

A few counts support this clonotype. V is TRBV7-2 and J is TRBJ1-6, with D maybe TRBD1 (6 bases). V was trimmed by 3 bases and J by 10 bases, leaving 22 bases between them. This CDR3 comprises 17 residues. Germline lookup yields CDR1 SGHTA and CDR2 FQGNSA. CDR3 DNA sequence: TGTGCCAGCAGCTTCTTTCCGTCGGACGGGGGCGGGTCACCCCTCCACTTT. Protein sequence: CASSFFPSDGGGSPLHF.

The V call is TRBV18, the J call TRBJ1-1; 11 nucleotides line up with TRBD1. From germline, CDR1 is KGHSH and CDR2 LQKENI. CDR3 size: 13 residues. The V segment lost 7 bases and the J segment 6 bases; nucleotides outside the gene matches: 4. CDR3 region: CASWPGQGAEAFF. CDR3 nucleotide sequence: TGTGCCAGCTGGCCGGGACAGGGGGCTGAAGCTTTCTTT.

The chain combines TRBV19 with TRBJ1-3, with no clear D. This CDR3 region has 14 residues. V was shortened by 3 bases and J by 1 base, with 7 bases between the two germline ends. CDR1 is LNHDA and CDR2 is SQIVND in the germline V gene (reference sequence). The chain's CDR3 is CASSISTSGNTIYF. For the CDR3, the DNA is TGTGCCAGTAGTATTTCAACGTCTGGAAACACCATATATTTT.

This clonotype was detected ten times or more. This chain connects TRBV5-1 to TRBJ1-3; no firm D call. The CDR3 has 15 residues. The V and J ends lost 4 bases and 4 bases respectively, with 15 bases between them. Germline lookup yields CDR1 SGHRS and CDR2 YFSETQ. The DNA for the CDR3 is TGCGCCAGCAGCCCGCAACCGGGAGCCGGAAACACCATATATTTT. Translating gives CASSPQPGAGNTIYF. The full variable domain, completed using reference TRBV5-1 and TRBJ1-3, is KAGVTQTPRYLIKTRGQQVTLSCSPISGHRSVSWYQQTPGQGLQFLFEYFSETQRNKGNFPGRFSGRQFSNSRSEMNVSTLELGDSALYLCASSPQPGAGNTIYFGEGSWLTVV.

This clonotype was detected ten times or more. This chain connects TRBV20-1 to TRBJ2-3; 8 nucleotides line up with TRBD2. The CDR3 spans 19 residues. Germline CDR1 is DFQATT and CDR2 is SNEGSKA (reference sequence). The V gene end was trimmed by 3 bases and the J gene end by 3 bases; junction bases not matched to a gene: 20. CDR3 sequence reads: CSASRGLAGYRFGTDTQYF. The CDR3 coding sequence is TGCAGTGCTAGTAGGGGTCTAGCGGGCTATAGGTTCGGAACAGATACGCAGTATTTT.

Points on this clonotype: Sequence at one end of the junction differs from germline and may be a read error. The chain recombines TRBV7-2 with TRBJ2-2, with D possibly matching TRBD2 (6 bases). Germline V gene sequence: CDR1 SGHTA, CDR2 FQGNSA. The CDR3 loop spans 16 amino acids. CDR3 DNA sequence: TGTGCCAGAAGCTTAAGGCTAGCGAGGAGCACCGGGGAGCTGTTTTTT. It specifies CARSLRLARSTGELFF. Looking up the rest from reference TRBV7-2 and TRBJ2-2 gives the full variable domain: GAGVSQSPSNKVTEKGKDVELRCDPISGHTALYWYRQSLGQGLEFLIYFQGNSAPDKSGLPSDRFSAERTGGSVSTLTIQRTQQEDSAVYLCARSLRLARSTGELFFGEGSRLTVL.

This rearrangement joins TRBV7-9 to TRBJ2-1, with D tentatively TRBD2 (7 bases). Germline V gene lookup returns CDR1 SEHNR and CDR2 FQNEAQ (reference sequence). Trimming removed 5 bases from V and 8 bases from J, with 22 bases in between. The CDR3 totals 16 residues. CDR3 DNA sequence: TGTGCCAGCAGCACACACCGGGGGAGGGGGAGGGATGAGCAGTTCTTC. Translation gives CASSTHRGRGRDEQFF.

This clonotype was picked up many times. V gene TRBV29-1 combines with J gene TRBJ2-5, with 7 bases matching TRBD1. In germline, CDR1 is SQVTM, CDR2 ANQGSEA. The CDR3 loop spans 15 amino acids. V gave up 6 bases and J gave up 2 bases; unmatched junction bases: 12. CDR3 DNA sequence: TGCAGCGTCATAAAAAACCCGGGACAGCAAGAGACCCAGTACTTC. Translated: CSVIKNPGQQETQYF.

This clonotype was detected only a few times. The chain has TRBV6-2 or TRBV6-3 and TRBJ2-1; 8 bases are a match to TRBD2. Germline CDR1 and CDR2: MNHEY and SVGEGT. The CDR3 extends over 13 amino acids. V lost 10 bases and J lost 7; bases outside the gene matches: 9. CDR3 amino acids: CATRDSGGNEQFF. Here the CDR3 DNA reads TGTGCCACCCGGGATTCGGGAGGGAATGAGCAGTTCTTC.